Detailed here is one T cell receptor beta chain. Its recognized antigen is unknown. The record has no base qualities; no much larger clone is one base away. This record comes from a study of Ad26.COV2.S vaccination and SARS-CoV-2 variants (dated by TCRdb to the early 2020s). Some background on the complete study: Donors in the vaccine arm were drawn from COV1001, a phase I-IIa trial of Ad26.COV2.S in healthy adults that was multicentre, randomized, double-blind and placebo-controlled. A total of roughly 30 samples were included in the TCR-sequenced set, comprising around 19 Ad26.COV2.S vaccine recipients, 5 placebo recipients and 8 SARS-CoV-2 convalescent individuals. TCRbeta repertoire sequencing was used to assess the specificity and breadth of SARS-CoV-2-reactive T cell receptors after Ad26.COV2.S vaccination. Ad26.COV2.S was administered intramuscularly at 5 x 10^10 or 1 x 10^11 viral particles, either as a single shot or as two shots given 56 days apart. Participants in the trial were split at random into five groups of five each, receiving low-dose or high-dose Ad26.COV2.S once or twice, or else placebo on both occasions. Blinding of investigators to trial group allocation was maintained during experiments and outcome assessment.

The treatment or condition label here, explained by the study, means: roughly 20 received Ad26.COV2.S at low or high dose, single or two shots; roughly 5 received placebo; per-sample allocation not given. Repertoires of vaccine and placebo recipients were sequenced from samples taken on day 63 after the first injection. Cohort 1b enrolled about two dozen adults aged 18-55 years at a single site in Boston, USA, between 29 July and 7 August 2020. Ad26.COV2.S was a replication-incompetent adenovirus type 26 vector expressing a prefusion-stabilized SARS-CoV-2 spike protein from the original Wuhan strain. The immunoSEQ Assay was used to sequence TCRbeta CDR3 regions. After extraction, genomic DNA underwent amplification by bias-controlled multiplex PCR, followed by high-throughput sequencing. Under the source paper's analysis protocol: To quantify the absolute abundance of every unique TCRbeta CDR3 region, sequences were collapsed and filtered. T cell fraction was estimated by normalizing TCRbeta template counts to usable DNA, with usable DNA measured through amplification of reference genes found in all nucleated cells. Repertoire TCRs were annotated as SARS-CoV-2-specific by exact matching of V gene, CDR3 amino acid sequence and J gene to a known reactive TCR set. The reference SARS-CoV-2 TCR set was derived from MIRA and filtered for enrichment in COVID-19-positive ImmuneCODE repertoires, a step that removed public or cross-reactive TCRs. Based on the MIRA antigens, annotated TCRs were further analysed at the level of specific ORF or position within ORF. Breadth was defined as annotated unique rearrangements over total unique productive rearrangements; depth was the summed frequency of those rearrangements. TCR breadth was compared between groups using two-sided Wilcoxon rank-sum tests. The immuneACCESS repertoire file appears here via TCRdb, limited to in-frame rearrangements. These files lack a portion of the clones; in checked studies, under half of the deficit traces to unresolved V genes, and the cause of the others is not known. From that table come the V and J calls and clone size; the DNA was used to work out D and trimming. The sample contains about 400,000 clones, approximately 90% of them found a single time. Jointly, the top ten make up about 1.9% of the sample.

Study-level results and caveats: Substantial breadth of spike-specific CD8+ and CD4+ T cell responses was reported after vaccination. Spike-specific TCR breadth was higher in Ad26.COV2.S recipients than in placebo recipients (P = 0.0014). The authors noted that the TCR breadth and depth analyses may have underestimated total T cell responses. Vaccine and placebo recipients had comparable non-spike TCR breadth, which fits with the vaccine containing only spike. The study lacked the statistical power to compare responses across vaccine doses or regimens.

Based on the germline V gene (reference sequence), the CDR1 and CDR2 sequences are GTSNPN and SVGIG. The trim is 0 bases for V and 9 bases for J, with a gap of 21 bases between the germline ends. Counted from cysteine to phenylalanine, this CDR3 has 17 amino acids. CDR3 DNA is the only sequence kept; it has 51 bases, read in frame from the first base. The chain was built from TRBV30 and TRBJ1-6, with TRBD1 perhaps the D gene, on 6 matching bases. The source material was peripheral blood, sampled in a trial of Ad26.COV2.S vaccine versus placebo. The TCR originated in a person between 18 and 65 years old who received the Ad26.COV2.S COVID-19 vaccine or a placebo. The DNA reads as follows: TGTGCCTGGAGTGTAGAGAGGACAGTGCCGACCCGTTCACCCCTCCACTTT. It translates as CAWSVERTVPTRSPLHF.